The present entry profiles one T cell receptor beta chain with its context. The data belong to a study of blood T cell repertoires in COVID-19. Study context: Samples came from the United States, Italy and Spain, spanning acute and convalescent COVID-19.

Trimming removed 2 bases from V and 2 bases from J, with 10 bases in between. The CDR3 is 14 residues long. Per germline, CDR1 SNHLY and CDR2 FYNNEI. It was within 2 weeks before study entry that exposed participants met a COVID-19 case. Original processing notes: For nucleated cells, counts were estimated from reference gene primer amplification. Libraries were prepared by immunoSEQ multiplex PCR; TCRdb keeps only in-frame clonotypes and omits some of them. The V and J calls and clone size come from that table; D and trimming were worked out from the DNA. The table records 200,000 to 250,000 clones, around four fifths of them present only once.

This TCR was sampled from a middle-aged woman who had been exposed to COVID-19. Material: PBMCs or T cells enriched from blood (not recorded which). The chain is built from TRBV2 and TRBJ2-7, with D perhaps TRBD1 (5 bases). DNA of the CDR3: TGTGCCAGCAGTGAACTACAGGCCCCCTACGAGCAGTACTTC. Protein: CASSELQAPYEQYF.